Shown below are 24 T cell receptor beta chains from a single sample sequenced in a study of tumor and adjacent non-tumor tissue in lung cancer. Three rounds of nested PCR, following a modified ARM-PCR protocol, produced the TCRbeta library. TCRdb re-derived calls from the multiplex PCR reads in MiXCR, one entry per CDR3 protein. The data show approximately 79,000 distinct CDR3 sequences, approximately 57% seen once. RNA was extracted from bulk tissue without any cell sorting. The sequenced material came from lung tumor tissue. The receptors here all came from a man between 65 and 79 years old with non-small cell lung cancer.

This clonotype was detected ten times or more. The V call is TRBV6-5, the J call TRBJ1-1; the D is unclear. The CDR3 runs 14 residues. Germline CDR1 is MNHEY and CDR2 is SVGAGI. Trimming removed 6 bases from V and 1 base from J, with 12 bases in between. The CDR3 spells CASRLGHSNTEAFF. For the CDR3, the DNA is TGTGCCAGCAGATTAGGGCACTCGAACACTGAAGCTTTCTTT.

Points on this clonotype: A single base separates this from a much larger clone, so it may be a read error. As DNA, the CDR3 is TGTACCAGCAGCGCAACCGGGACCCCAAGCGGGGAGCTGTTTTTT. This sequence encodes CTSSATGTPSGELFF. The chain couples TRBV7-8 to TRBJ2-2, with D perhaps TRBD1 or TRBD2 (5 bases each). The CDR3 has 15 residues. Looked up from germline, CDR1 is SGHVS and CDR2 is FQNEAQ.

On this clonotype: A much larger clonotype is one base distant, so this may be a read error. The V gene is TRBV20-1, the J gene TRBJ2-1; D might be TRBD2 (5 bases). The CDR3 loop spans 13 amino acids. The V gene lost 3 bases and the J gene lost 9 bases, with 15 bases spanning the gap. From germline, CDR1 is DFQATT and CDR2 SNEGSKA (reference sequence). CDR3 nucleotides: TGCAGTGCTAGTACGCTGGAGGCTGGTGAGCAGTTCTTC. Translated: CSASTLEAGEQFF.

This clonotype came up once. The chain links TRBV5-1 to TRBJ2-2; 7 positions agree with TRBD1. V was pared by 0 bases and J by 0 bases, with 11 bases of the junction left unmatched. The CDR3 spans 19 residues. CDR1 is SGHRS, CDR2 YFSETQ, per germline. In nucleotides, the CDR3 is TGCGCCAGCAGCTTGGCTCTCGACAGGGCTCTCACGAACACCGGGGAGCTGTTTTTT. As protein: CASSLALDRALTNTGELFF.

This clonotype was recorded many times. The chain is built from TRBV13 and TRBJ1-6, with 9 bases identical to TRBD1. V dropped 5 bases and J dropped 8; count of bases not matched to a gene: 7. The CDR3 spans 15 residues. Germline V CDR1 and CDR2: PRHDT, FYEKMQ (reference sequence). The CDR3 DNA follows: TGTGCCAGCAGCCTGAGGGACAGGGTATATTCACCCCTCCACTTT. It translates to CASSLRDRVYSPLHF.

As to this clonotype: Compared with germline, one end of the junction differs, possibly owing to a read error. The chain couples TRBV6-5 to TRBJ1-6; D remains ambiguous. The germline V gene encodes CDR1 MNHEY and CDR2 SVGAGI. CDR3 length: 17 amino acids. This CDR3 is CASSLTTGSTINSHLHF. The CDR3 DNA follows: TGTGCCAGCAGCCTCACTACCGGGTCCACGATTAATTCACACCTCCACTTT.

A note on this clonotype: The junction does not match germline at one end; this may be a read error. For the CDR3, the DNA is TGTGCCAGCAGCCCTGGTCAGTTTACAGGTACGCAGTATTTT. It specifies CASSPGQFTGTQYF. The rearrangement uses TRBV7-8 and TRBJ2-3, with D maybe TRBD1 (5 bases). Looked up from germline, CDR1 is SGHVS and CDR2 is FQNEAQ. This CDR3 is 14 amino acids long.

About this clonotype: Possible read error: a much larger clone is one base away. Because it lacks the conserved phenylalanine or tryptophan at the end, this CDR3 is likely a read error. CDR3 sequence: CAWAGDTEQYI. In DNA form, the CDR3 reads TGTGCCTGGGCTGGAGATACCGAGCAGTACATC. V usage is TRBV30 and J usage is TRBJ2-7; D is unclear. V dropped 5 bases and J dropped 6 bases, with 11 bases sitting between them. This CDR3 comprises 11 residues. Germline lookup yields CDR1 GTSNPN and CDR2 SVGIG (reference sequence).

About this clonotype itself: It may be a read error: a sequence one base away is much more abundant. This chain uses TRBV7-9 with TRBJ2-3, with D unclear. V lost 7 bases to trimming and J lost 5 bases, with 10 bases between them. The CDR3 loop spans 12 amino acids. Germline V CDR1 and CDR2: SEHNR, FQNEAQ (reference sequence). The CDR3 nucleotides are TGTGCCAGCAACTCCAATGAAGATACGCAGTATTTT. Its protein is CASNSNEDTQYF.

On this clonotype itself: The germline gene is not matched at one end of the junction; a read error may be the cause. The CDR3 reads CAGSFGPETGRIVSGANVLTF. The DNA for the CDR3 is TGTGCCGGCAGCTTCGGGCCCGAGACAGGACGGATTGTCTCTGGTGCCAACGTCCTGACTTTC. The V gene is TRBV5-4, the J gene TRBJ2-6; D is possibly TRBD1 (6 bases). Per the germline V gene, CDR1 is SGHNT and CDR2 is YYREEE (reference sequence). This CDR3 is built from 21 residues.

Only a few counts were recorded for this clonotype. The genes are TRBV20-1 and TRBJ2-1, with TRBD2 identical over 14 bases. This CDR3 contains 15 residues. Per germline, CDR1 DFQATT and CDR2 SNEGSKA (reference sequence). The ends lost 5 bases at V and 6 bases at J; junction bases unmatched: 6. This CDR3 is CSAQGLAGGGNEQFF. As DNA, the CDR3 is TGCAGTGCTCAAGGACTAGCGGGAGGTGGCAATGAGCAGTTCTTC.

Comment on this clonotype: One end of the junction fails to match germline, which may point to a read error. The chain uses TRBV4-1 and TRBJ2-5, with a possible D match to TRBD2 (5 bases). The length of the CDR3 is 16 residues. Germline CDR1 and CDR2: MGHRA and YSYEKL. CDR3 in DNA: TGCACCAGCACCCAACGGCCCCTGGGAGTTACAGAGACCCAGTACTTC. It yields the protein CTSTQRPLGVTETQYF.

This clonotype has only one observation. At one of its ends the junction is not consistent with the germline gene, which may arise from a read error. The V gene is TRBV7-8, the J gene TRBJ2-2, with 7 positions matching TRBD2. This CDR3 is built from 15 residues. Germline V gene lookup returns CDR1 SGHVS and CDR2 FQNEAQ. The CDR3 sequence: CACSSDSGWTGELFF. CDR3 in DNA: TGTGCCTGCAGCTCCGATAGCGGGTGGACCGGGGAGCTGTTTTTT.

This rearrangement joins TRBV20-1 to TRBJ2-4; weak D call: TRBD2 (5 bases). Trimming stripped 6 bases from V and 0 bases from J, with 15 bases between. The CDR3 length is 15 residues. Germline assignment: CDR1 DFQATT and CDR2 SNEGSKA (reference sequence). CDR3 residues: CSANSAGLAKNIQYF. The CDR3 bases are TGCAGTGCCAATAGTGCCGGACTAGCCAAAAACATTCAGTACTTC.

This clonotype has ten or more counts. The chain links TRBV11-1 to TRBJ1-2; D not resolved. Trimming removed 3 bases at V and 5 bases at J, with 10 bases between. Per germline, CDR1 SGHAT and CDR2 FQDESV (reference sequence). CDR3 length: 13 amino acids. The CDR3, as DNA: TGTGCCAGCAGCTTTGAAGGAAATTATGGCTACACCTTC. Translation: CASSFEGNYGYTF.

Concerning this clonotype itself: An end of the junction differs from the germline gene, which may be a read error. The chain uses TRBV4-1 and TRBJ2-7; 8 nucleotides match TRBD1. Germline V CDR1 and CDR2: MGHRA, YSYEKL. CDR3 length: 16 amino acids. The CDR3 sequence is CPRSHDWTGTGYEQYF. DNA for the CDR3: TGCCCCAGAAGCCACGATTGGACAGGGACGGGATACGAGCAGTACTTC.

About this clonotype: This may arise from a read error, as a much more abundant clone is one base away. The gene calls are TRBV12-3 or TRBV12-4 and TRBJ1-5; D is undetermined. The CDR3 is 14 amino acids. V was trimmed by 5 bases and J by 0 bases, leaving 8 bases between them. The CDR3 spells CASSKNSSNQPQHF. The CDR3 DNA sequence: TGTGCCAGCAGTAAGAACAGTAGCAATCAGCCCCAGCATTTT.

Notes on this clonotype: The CDR3 does not end in the conserved phenylalanine or tryptophan, so this is likely a read error. V is TRBV5-6 and J is TRBJ2-1; D is perhaps TRBD1 (5 bases). V was cut by 4 bases and J by 10 bases, with 15 bases left in between. The CDR3 length is 13 residues. Germline lookup yields CDR1 SGHDT and CDR2 YYEEEE. CDR3 sequence reads: CASSPIGVFEQFL. CDR3 sequence (DNA): TGTGCCAGCAGCCCGATAGGGGTTTTCGAGCAGTTCTTA.

The CDR3 region has the DNA TGCAGTGCTAACCCCCTACAGGGGGCGCTTGGCTACGAGCAGTACTTC. Translating gives CSANPLQGALGYEQYF. The chain combines TRBV20-1 with TRBJ2-7, with 9 bases matching TRBD1. Germline values: CDR1 DFQATT, CDR2 SNEGSKA (reference sequence). Trimming cost V 4 bases and J 3 bases; bases outside gene matches: 13. The CDR3 runs to 16 residues.

In the case of this clonotype: Possible read error: a much larger clone is one base away. The chain combines TRBV30 with TRBJ2-1, with D maybe TRBD2 (7 bases). There are 13 residues in the CDR3. CDR1 is GTSNPN and CDR2 is SVGIG in the germline V gene (reference sequence). CDR3 nucleotide sequence: TGTGTCTGGGGGGAAGGGGGGGGGATTGAGCAGTTCTTC. Translation gives CVWGEGGGIEQFF.

A note on this clonotype: Given the absence of the conserved phenylalanine or tryptophan at the CDR3 end, a read error is likely. The chain is built from TRBV11-2 and TRBJ2-3; a possible D gene is TRBD1 (5 bases). V shed 5 bases and J shed 7 bases, with 19 bases lying between them. CDR1 SGHAT and CDR2 FQNNGV come from the germline V gene. The CDR3 contains 15 residues. CDR3 nucleotide sequence: TGTGCCAGCAGCGCTAGTCAGGGTTTAGCATATACGCAGTATATT. It codes for CASSASQGLAYTQYI.

This clonotype was recorded once. The chain joins TRBV20-1 to TRBJ1-2; no clear D gene. Trimming shortened V by 5 bases and J by 7 bases, and 14 bases separated the two germline ends. CDR1 and CDR2 (germline): DFQATT, SNEGSKA (reference sequence). The CDR3 consists of 12 residues. The CDR3 DNA reads TGCAGTGCTCCACACATACCAGGTGGCTACACCTTC. Translation gives CSAPHIPGGYTF.

On this clonotype itself: Since a much larger clone is just one base distant, this may be a read error. J is TRBJ2-6 and V is TRBV4-1; 8 bases agree with TRBD1. The CDR3 spans 18 residues. CDR1 is MGHRA and CDR2 is YSYEKL in the germline V gene. CDR3 nucleotide sequence: TGCACCAGCAGTCCAACAGGGGGATCTCTCTCTGGGGCCAACGTCCTGACTTTC. Protein sequence: CTSSPTGGSLSGANVLTF.

Here the CDR3 DNA reads TGTGCCAGCAGCTTTGGTCAGGGGCGCCTGCTCCCAAGGGAGCAGTTCTTC. Its translation: CASSFGQGRLLPREQFF. V and J are TRBV5-8 and TRBJ2-1, with D perhaps TRBD1 (6 bases). Germline values: CDR1 SGHTS, CDR2 YDEGEE. The CDR3 contains 17 residues. The ends were cut back, 2 bases at V and 10 bases at J, with 25 bases in the middle. Drawing the rest from reference TRBV5-8 and TRBJ2-1, the complete variable domain is EAGVTQSPTHLIKTRGQQATLRCSPISGHTSVYWYQQALGLGLQFLLWYDEGEERNRGNFPPRFSGRQFPNYSSELNVNALELEDSALYLCASSFGQGRLLPREQFFGPGTRLTVL.